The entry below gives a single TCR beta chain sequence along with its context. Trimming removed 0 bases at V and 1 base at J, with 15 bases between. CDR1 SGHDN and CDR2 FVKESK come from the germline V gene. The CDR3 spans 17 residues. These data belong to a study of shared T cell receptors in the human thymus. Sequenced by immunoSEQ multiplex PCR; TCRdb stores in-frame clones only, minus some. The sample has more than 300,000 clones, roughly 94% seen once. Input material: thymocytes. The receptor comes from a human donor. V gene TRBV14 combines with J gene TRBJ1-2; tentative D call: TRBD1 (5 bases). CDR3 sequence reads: CASSQDFRGDVNYGYTF. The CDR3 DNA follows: TGTGCCAGCAGCCAAGATTTTAGAGGGGACGTTAACTATGGCTACACCTTC. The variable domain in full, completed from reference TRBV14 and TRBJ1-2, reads EAGVTQFPSHSVIEKGQTVTLRCDPISGHDNLYWYRRVMGKEIKFLLHFVKESKQDESGMPNNRFLAERTGGTYSTLKVQPAELEDSGVYFCASSQDFRGDVNYGYTFGSGTRLTVV.